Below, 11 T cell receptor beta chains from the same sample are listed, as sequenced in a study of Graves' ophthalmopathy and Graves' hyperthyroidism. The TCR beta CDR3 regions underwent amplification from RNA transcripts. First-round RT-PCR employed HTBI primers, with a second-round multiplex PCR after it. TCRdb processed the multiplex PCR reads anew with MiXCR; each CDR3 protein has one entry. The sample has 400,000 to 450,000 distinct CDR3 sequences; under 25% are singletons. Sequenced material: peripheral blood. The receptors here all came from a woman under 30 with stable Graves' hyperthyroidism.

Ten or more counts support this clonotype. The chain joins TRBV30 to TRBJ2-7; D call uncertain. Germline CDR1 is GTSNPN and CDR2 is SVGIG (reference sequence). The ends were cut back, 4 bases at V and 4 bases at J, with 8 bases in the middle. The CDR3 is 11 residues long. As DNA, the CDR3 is TGTGCCTGGACAGACAAGTACGAGCAGTACTTC. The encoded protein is CAWTDKYEQYF.

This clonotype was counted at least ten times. The CDR3 coding sequence is TGCGCCAGCAGCTGGACTAGCGGGAGTGGGGATACGCAGTATTTT. It codes for CASSWTSGSGDTQYF. The rearrangement links TRBV5-1 to TRBJ2-3; 13 nucleotides line up with TRBD2. From germline, CDR1 is SGHRS and CDR2 YFSETQ. J was trimmed by 6 bases and V by 3 bases; bases with no gene match: 4. The length of the CDR3 is 15 residues.

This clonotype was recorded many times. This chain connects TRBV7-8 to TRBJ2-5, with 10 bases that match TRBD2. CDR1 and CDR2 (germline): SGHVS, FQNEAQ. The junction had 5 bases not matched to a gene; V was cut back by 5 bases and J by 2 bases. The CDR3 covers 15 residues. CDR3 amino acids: CASSPRTSGQETQYF. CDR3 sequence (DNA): TGTGCCAGCAGCCCCCGGACTAGCGGTCAAGAGACCCAGTACTTC. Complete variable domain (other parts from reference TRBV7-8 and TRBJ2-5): GAGVSQSPRYKVAKRGQDVALRCDPISGHVSLFWYQQALGQGPEFLTYFQNEAQLDKSGLPSDRFFAERPEGSVSTLKIQRTQQEDSAVYLCASSPRTSGQETQYFGPGTRLLVL.

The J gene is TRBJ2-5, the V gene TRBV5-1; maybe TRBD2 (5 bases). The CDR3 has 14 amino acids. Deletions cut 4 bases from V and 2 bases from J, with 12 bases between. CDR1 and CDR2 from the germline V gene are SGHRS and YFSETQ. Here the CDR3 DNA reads TGCGCCAGCAGCCTTGGAGGCATTCAAGAGACCCAGTACTTC. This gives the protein CASSLGGIQETQYF.

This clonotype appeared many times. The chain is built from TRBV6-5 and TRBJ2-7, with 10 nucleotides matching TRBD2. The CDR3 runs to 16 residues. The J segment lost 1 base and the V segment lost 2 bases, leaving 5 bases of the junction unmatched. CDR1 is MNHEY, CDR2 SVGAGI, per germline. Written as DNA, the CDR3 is TGTGCCAGCAGTTACAGACTAGCGGGTTCATCCTACGAGCAGTACTTC. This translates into CASSYRLAGSSYEQYF.

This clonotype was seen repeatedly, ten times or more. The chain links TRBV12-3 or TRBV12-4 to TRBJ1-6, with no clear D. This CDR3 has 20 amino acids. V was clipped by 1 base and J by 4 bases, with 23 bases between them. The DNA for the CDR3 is TGTGCCAGCAGTTTAGAGGAGGTGATATTAAACATCGGGTATAATTCACCCCTCCACTTT. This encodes CASSLEEVILNIGYNSPLHF.

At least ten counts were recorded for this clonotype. Here the CDR3 reads CASSVGRDRPDTEAFF. CDR3 coding DNA: TGTGCCAGCAGCGTAGGCCGGGACAGGCCCGACACTGAAGCTTTCTTT. The chain couples TRBV9 to TRBJ1-1, with 8 bases lining up with TRBD1. From germline, CDR1 is SGDLS and CDR2 YYNGEE. This CDR3 has 16 residues. Trimming cost V 0 bases and J 3 bases; bases outside gene matches: 7.

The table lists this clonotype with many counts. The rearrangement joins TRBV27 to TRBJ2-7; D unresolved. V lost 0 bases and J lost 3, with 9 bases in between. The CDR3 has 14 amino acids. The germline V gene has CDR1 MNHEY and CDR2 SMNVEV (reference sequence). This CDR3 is CASSLSGFHYEQYF. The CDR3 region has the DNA TGTGCCAGCAGTTTATCGGGATTCCACTACGAGCAGTACTTC.

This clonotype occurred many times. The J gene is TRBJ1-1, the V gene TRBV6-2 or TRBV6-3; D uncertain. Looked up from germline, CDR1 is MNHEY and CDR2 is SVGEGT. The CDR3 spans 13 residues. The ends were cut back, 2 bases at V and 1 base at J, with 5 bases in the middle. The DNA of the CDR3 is TGTGCCAGCAGTTACCGTCGGAACACTGAAGCTTTCTTT. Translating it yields CASSYRRNTEAFF.

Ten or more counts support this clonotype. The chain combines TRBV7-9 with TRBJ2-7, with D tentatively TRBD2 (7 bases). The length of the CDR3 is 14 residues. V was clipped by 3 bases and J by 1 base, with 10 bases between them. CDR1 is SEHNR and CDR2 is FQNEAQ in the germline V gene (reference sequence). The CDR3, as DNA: TGTGCCAGCAGCTTCGGGGGGCTTTCCTACGAGCAGTACTTC. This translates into CASSFGGLSYEQYF.

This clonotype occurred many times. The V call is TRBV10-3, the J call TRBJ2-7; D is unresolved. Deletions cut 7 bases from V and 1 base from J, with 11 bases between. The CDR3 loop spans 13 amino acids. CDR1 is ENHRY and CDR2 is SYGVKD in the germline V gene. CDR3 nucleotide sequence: TGTGCCATCATGGGCCAGTCATCCTACGAGCAGTACTTC. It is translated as CAIMGQSSYEQYF.